This TCR beta chain appears in the sequencing data of a study of CD8+CD57+ T cells in acquired aplastic anemia. As regards this clonotype: One end of the junction varies from germline; a read error may be responsible.

Using genomic DNA as the template, TCR beta VDJ and CDR3 profiling was carried out. MiXCR, applied by TCRdb to the reads, yields one record per CDR3 protein. The sample lists 150,000 to 200,000 distinct CDR3 sequences, approximately 48% occurring once. Patients picked for sequencing had shown CD8+CD57+ cell expansion detected by flow cytometry. The V gene's germline CDR1 is SGHTA and CDR2 FQGNSA. This CDR3 region has 14 residues. The chain links TRBV7-2 to TRBJ2-5; TRBD2 might be the D (5 bases). The sequenced sample consisted of sorted CD4+, CD8+, or CD8+CD57+ T cells (not recorded which) from PBMCs. This clonotype was obtained from a human donor with aplastic anemia. CDR3 in amino acids: CASSPRRTGETRYF. CDR3 bases: TGTGCCAGCAGCCCCCGACGGACCGGGGAGACCCGGTACTTC.